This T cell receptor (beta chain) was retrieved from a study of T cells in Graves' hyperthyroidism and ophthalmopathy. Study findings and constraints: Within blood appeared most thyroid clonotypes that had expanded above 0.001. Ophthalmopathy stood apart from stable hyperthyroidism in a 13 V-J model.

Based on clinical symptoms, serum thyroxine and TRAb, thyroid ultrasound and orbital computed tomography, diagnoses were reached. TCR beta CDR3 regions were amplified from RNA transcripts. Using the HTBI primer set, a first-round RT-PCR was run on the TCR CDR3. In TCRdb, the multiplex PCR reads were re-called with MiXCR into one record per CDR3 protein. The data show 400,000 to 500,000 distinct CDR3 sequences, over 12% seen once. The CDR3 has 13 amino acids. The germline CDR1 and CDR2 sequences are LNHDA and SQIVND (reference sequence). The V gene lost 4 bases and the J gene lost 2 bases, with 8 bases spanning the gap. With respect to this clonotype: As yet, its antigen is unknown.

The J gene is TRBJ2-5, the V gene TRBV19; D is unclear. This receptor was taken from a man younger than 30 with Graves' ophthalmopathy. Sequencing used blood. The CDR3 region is CASSTLEQETQYF. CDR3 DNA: TGTGCCAGTAGTACCCTCGAACAAGAGACCCAGTACTTC.